This note documents a single T cell receptor (beta chain) sequence. The sample comes from a study of blood T cell repertoires in COVID-19. The overall study: Samples of COVID-19 (acute and convalescent) were obtained from the United States, Italy and Spain. PBMCs, B-cell-depleted T cells, or T cells provided the cDNA or gDNA that made up the material.

The CDR3 sequence is 15 residues long. From germline, CDR1 is MDHEN and CDR2 SYDVKM. Trimming took 6 bases from V and 7 from J; bases not matched to a gene: 11. In the study's own analysis: Nucleated cell counts were estimated from reference gene primer amplification. Only in-frame clones appear in the TCRdb table, and some are missing; sequencing was by immunoSEQ multiplex PCR. V and J calls plus clone size are reproduced from that table; the DNA served to infer D and trimming. The table records 130,000 to 150,000 clones, about 84% of them present only once. The sequenced material came from peripheral blood. The chain uses TRBV28 and TRBJ1-5, with 8 positions matching TRBD1. The receptor was isolated from a man aged 55 to 69 with active or convalescent COVID-19. Here the CDR3 DNA reads TGTGCCAGCAGCCCTCCGGACAGGGAGGGACAGCCCCAGCATTTT. It yields the protein CASSPPDREGQPQHF.